This TCR beta chain was profiled in a study of a mutant IDH1 vaccine in newly diagnosed glioma. Study-level information: The earlier regimen, radiotherapy, temozolomide, or both, was most often both. General study results and limits: Under 95% of patients showed vaccine-induced immune responses across multiple MHC alleles. With respect to changes in top peripheral T cell clonotypes, pseudoprogression seemed unrelated.

TCRdb keeps only in-frame clones here, not all; method: immunoSEQ multiplex PCR. The sample consists of about 30,000 clones, roughly 80% of them appearing once. Worth noting for this clone: Its antigen is undetermined.

This CDR3 spans 16 amino acids. Germline CDR1 ENHRY, CDR2 SYGVKD. The V segment lost 6 bases and the J segment 8 bases; nucleotides outside the gene matches: 10. Time point noted: baseline, week 1 (first vaccination visit). Treatment of the sample: pre-vaccination baseline after standard-of-care therapy. The sequenced sample was PBMCs, obtained from a glioma patient treated with radiotherapy, temozolomide or both. This clonotype originated in a man under 40 with glioma. The chain is built from TRBV10-3 and TRBJ2-1, with 13 positions matching TRBD2. The CDR3 is CAISLGLAGEVDEQFF. In DNA, the CDR3 is TGTGCCATCAGCCTCGGACTAGCGGGAGAGGTCGATGAGCAGTTCTTC.